A single sample gave rise to the 25 T cell receptor beta chains below, sequenced in a study of graft-versus-host responses after intestinal transplantation. Their cognate antigens are unknown. Assay: immunoSEQ multiplex PCR; the TCRdb copy retains only in-frame clones and omits some. Here the sample spans about 100,000 clones, about 90% being singletons. Sample: unstimulated CD4+ T cells sorted from spleen or lymph node cells, taken before intestinal transplant. These receptors were collected from a human donor who received an intestinal transplant.

The chain couples TRBV19 to TRBJ2-7; D could derive from TRBD1 or TRBD2 (5 bases each). The V gene lost 7 bases and the J gene lost 4 bases, with 14 bases spanning the gap. Germline V lookup: CDR1 LNHDA, CDR2 SQIVND (reference sequence). This CDR3 is 13 amino acids long. CDR3 amino acids: CASNKGPGYEQYF. Here the CDR3 DNA reads TGTGCCAGTAACAAGGGACCGGGGTACGAGCAGTACTTC.

In DNA, the CDR3 is TGTGCCATCAGTGACCCCGGACAGGTGGCGACCCAGTACTTC. It yields the protein CAISDPGQVATQYF. The rearrangement links TRBV10-3 to TRBJ2-5; 7 bases match TRBD1. The CDR3 runs to 14 residues. V dropped 3 bases and J dropped 7; count of bases not matched to a gene: 8. Germline lookup yields CDR1 ENHRY and CDR2 SYGVKD.

Regarding this clone: Mismatch with germline at one junction end may stem from a read error. The genes are TRBV4-2 and TRBJ1-2; tentatively, D is TRBD1 (6 bases). The CDR3 is 16 residues long. Germline V gene sequence: CDR1 LGHNA, CDR2 YNFKEQ. The chain's CDR3 is CASSQFGQSSNCGYTF. As DNA, the CDR3 is TGTGCCAGCAGCCAATTCGGACAGTCCTCTAACTGTGGCTACACCTTC.

The chain combines TRBV19 with TRBJ2-1; TRBD2 matches 8 bases. V dropped 1 base and J dropped 10; count of bases not matched to a gene: 6. This CDR3 contains 14 residues. Germline CDR1 LNHDA, CDR2 SQIVND (reference sequence). The CDR3: CASSIGLRLAEQFF. The CDR3 DNA sequence: TGTGCCAGTAGTATAGGACTCCGACTAGCGGAGCAGTTCTTC.

The J gene is TRBJ2-1, the V gene TRBV19, with D perhaps given as TRBD1 or TRBD2 (5 bases each). The V end lost 8 bases, the J end lost 7 bases, and 12 bases lay between the germline ends. CDR3 length: 12 amino acids. Germline V gives CDR1 LNHDA, CDR2 SQIVND (reference sequence). The CDR3 nucleotides are TGTGCCAGTGGGGGTATGGGGAATGAGCAGTTCTTC. As protein: CASGGMGNEQFF. The full variable domain, rest sourced from reference TRBV19 and TRBJ2-1, is DGGITQSPKYLFRKEGQNVTLSCEQNLNHDAMYWYRQDPGQGLRLIYYSQIVNDFQKGDIAEGYSVSREKKESFPLTVTSAQKNPTAFYLCASGGMGNEQFFGPGTRLTVL.

This clone was counted between two and nine times. The rearrangement uses TRBV7-2 and TRBJ1-1; D is undetermined. Germline lookup yields CDR1 SGHTA and CDR2 FQGNSA. V was pared by 5 bases and J by 3 bases, with 10 bases between. The length of the CDR3 is 13 residues. This CDR3 is CASSPGRDTEAFF. CDR3 sequence (DNA): TGTGCCAGCAGCCCCGGTCGGGACACTGAAGCTTTCTTT.

The chain carries TRBV12-5 and TRBJ2-1, with a weak D call TRBD1 (5 bases). V was pared by 3 bases and J by 4 bases, with 10 bases between. The CDR3 covers 14 residues. Per germline, CDR1 LGHNT and CDR2 FRNRAP. The chain's CDR3 is CASGFRVPYNEQFF. The CDR3 nucleotides read TGTGCTAGTGGTTTCAGGGTCCCTTACAATGAGCAGTTCTTC.

The chain recombines TRBV11-2 with TRBJ2-7, with unresolved D. Deletions cut 1 base from V and 3 bases from J, with 7 bases between. This CDR3 has 13 amino acids. Germline V gene data show CDR1 as SGHAT and CDR2 as FQNNGV. The CDR3 loop reads CASSLGPNYEQYF. The CDR3 region has the DNA TGTGCCAGCAGCTTAGGGCCGAACTACGAGCAGTACTTC.

This clone appeared once. The gene calls are TRBV6-1 and TRBJ1-5; 7 nucleotides align to TRBD1. With 3 bases clipped from V and 7 bases from J, the junction kept 6 bases outside the gene matches. Germline values: CDR1 MNHNS, CDR2 SASEGT. The CDR3 totals 14 residues. CDR3: CASSEETGWQPQHF. In DNA form, the CDR3 reads TGTGCCAGCAGTGAGGAGACAGGGTGGCAGCCCCAGCATTTT.

The V call is TRBV5-1, the J call TRBJ1-1, with 11 bases lining up with TRBD1. CDR1 and CDR2 from the germline V gene are SGHRS and YFSETQ. Trimming took 3 bases from V and 7 from J; bases not matched to a gene: 5. The CDR3 is made up of 14 amino acids. The CDR3 reads CASSSGTGGFEAFF. The CDR3 nucleotides read TGCGCCAGCAGCTCCGGGACAGGGGGTTTTGAAGCTTTCTTT.

This clone was counted once. The gene calls are TRBV29-1 and TRBJ2-5; 8 bases fit TRBD2. The CDR3 contains 14 residues. Germline assignment: CDR1 SQVTM and CDR2 ANQGSEA. V trimming: 4 bases; J trimming: 4 bases; junction bases outside the gene matches: 8. CDR3 sequence (DNA): TGCAGCGTTGCGAGCGGGAGCGGAGGAGAGACCCAGTACTTC. Translation gives CSVASGSGGETQYF.

The rearrangement uses TRBV23-1 and TRBJ2-5, with TRBD2 matching 12 bases. TRBV23-1 is an ORF, with its function uncertain. Unmatched junction bases numbered 3, after V lost 3 bases and J lost 1 base. The CDR3 extends over 16 amino acids. In DNA form, the CDR3 reads TGCGCCAGCAGTCAGCTGGGACTAGCGGGCCAAGAGACCCAGTACTTC. This sequence encodes CASSQLGLAGQETQYF.

This rearrangement joins TRBV9 to TRBJ1-1; D remains ambiguous. Germline lookup yields CDR1 SGDLS and CDR2 YYNGEE. Trimming removed 4 bases at V and 4 bases at J, with 8 bases between. The CDR3 is made up of 12 amino acids. The CDR3 here is CASSRVGTEAFF. The CDR3 DNA follows: TGTGCCAGCAGCCGGGTTGGCACTGAAGCTTTCTTT.

About this clone itself: Relative to the germline gene, one junction end is altered; a read error may explain this. This chain connects TRBV29-1 to TRBJ1-2, with D perhaps matching TRBD1 (5 bases). Per the germline V gene, CDR1 is SQVTM and CDR2 is ANQGSEA. The CDR3 is made up of 13 amino acids. The CDR3 reads CCVEGLGTGGYTF. The CDR3 DNA sequence: TGCTGCGTTGAGGGACTGGGGACGGGGGGCTACACCTTC.

The gene calls are TRBV5-4 and TRBJ2-3, with D tentatively TRBD1 or TRBD2 (7 bases each). Germline loops: CDR1 SGHNT, CDR2 YYREEE (reference sequence). Trimming took 4 bases from V and 6 from J, leaving 24 bases between them. The CDR3 totals 17 residues. Here the CDR3 reads CASSPTQGGDPRDTQYF. Here the CDR3 DNA reads TGTGCCAGCAGCCCCACCCAGGGGGGGGATCCCCGGGATACGCAGTATTTT.

The genes are TRBV10-3 and TRBJ1-2, with a weak D call TRBD1 (6 bases). The V gene lost 0 bases and the J gene lost 0 bases, with 8 bases spanning the gap. This CDR3 has 15 residues. In germline, CDR1 is ENHRY, CDR2 SYGVKD. CDR3 sequence (DNA): TGTGCCATCAGTGAGTCTCCAGGGGCTAACTATGGCTACACCTTC. It yields the protein CAISESPGANYGYTF.

The chain recombines TRBV7-2 with TRBJ2-3, with D unclear. V was clipped by 1 base and J by 5 bases, with 7 bases between them. Germline V gene data show CDR1 as SGHTA and CDR2 as FQGNSA. The CDR3 loop spans 13 amino acids. The CDR3, as DNA: TGTGCCAGCAGCTTAGACAGAATAGATACGCAGTATTTT. Translation: CASSLDRIDTQYF.

The rearrangement links TRBV6-4 to TRBJ2-5; 8 nucleotides match TRBD2. After removal of 0 bases from V and 4 bases from J, the junction contained 1 base not matched to a gene. CDR1 is MRHNA, CDR2 SNTAGT, per germline. The CDR3 covers 14 residues. CDR3 sequence (DNA): TGTGCCAGCAGTGACTCAGCGGGGGCAGAGACCCAGTACTTC. Translation gives CASSDSAGAETQYF.

The rearrangement links TRBV4-2 to TRBJ2-1; the match to TRBD2 covers 12 bases. The CDR3 runs to 20 residues. V was clipped by 1 base and J by 9 bases; unmatched bases: 19. The germline CDR1 and CDR2 sequences are LGHNA and YNFKEQ. The DNA of the CDR3 is TGTGCCAGCAGCCAAGTGTGGGCGTCTGGACTAGCGGGACGCAAGTTTGAGCAGTTCTTC. Translating gives CASSQVWASGLAGRKFEQFF.

The rearrangement links TRBV5-4 to TRBJ2-4, with a tentative D call TRBD1 (6 bases). CDR3 length: 14 residues. The V gene lost 4 bases and the J gene lost 0 bases, with 8 bases spanning the gap. The germline CDR1 and CDR2 sequences are SGHNT and YYREEE (reference sequence). This CDR3 is CASSQGQAKNIQYF. In DNA, the CDR3 is TGTGCCAGCAGCCAGGGACAAGCCAAAAACATTCAGTACTTC. Together with reference TRBV5-4 and TRBJ2-4, the CDR3 gives the full variable domain: ETGVTQSPTHLIKTRGQQVTLRCSSQSGHNTVSWYQQALGQGPQFIFQYYREEENGRGNFPPRFSGLQFPNYSSELNVNALELDDSALYLCASSQGQAKNIQYFGAGTRLSVL.

This clone was seen only a few times. The CDR3 here is CASSLERGTEAFF. The CDR3 region has the DNA TGTGCCAGCAGCTTAGAGAGGGGCACTGAAGCTTTCTTT. The chain joins TRBV7-6 to TRBJ1-1; TRBD1 is a possible D gene (5 bases). The germline gives CDR1 SGHVS, CDR2 FNYEAQ. V was shortened by 1 base and J by 4 bases, with 7 bases between the two germline ends. This CDR3 is 13 amino acids long.

The V gene is TRBV19, the J gene TRBJ1-2; possibly TRBD1 for D (6 bases). This CDR3 is 17 amino acids long. Germline assignment: CDR1 LNHDA and CDR2 SQIVND (reference sequence). V was clipped by 3 bases and J by 6 bases, with 23 bases between them. CDR3 bases: TGTGCCAGTAGTATTAATGGGACATTTCGAGGTCGGAATGGCTACACCTTC. Amino acids: CASSINGTFRGRNGYTF.

The gene calls are TRBV4-1 and TRBJ1-5, with a tentative D call TRBD1 (6 bases). CDR3 size: 17 residues. V was cut by 6 bases and J by 3 bases, with 21 bases left in between. Germline V CDR1 and CDR2: MGHRA, YSYEKL. CDR3: CASSQPVQGQNNQPQHF. The CDR3 DNA follows: TGCGCCAGCAGTCAACCAGTACAGGGTCAGAACAATCAGCCCCAGCATTTT.

J is TRBJ2-7 and V is TRBV6-1; possible D gene TRBD2, 5 bases. The CDR3 is 14 amino acids. V lost 5 bases, J lost 2 bases, and 13 bases lay in between. Germline-derived CDR1 and CDR2 are MNHNS and SASEGT. The DNA of the CDR3 is TGTGCCAGCAGTTATAGAGGGCCCCCCTACGAGCAGTACTTC. Its translation is CASSYRGPPYEQYF.

This chain uses TRBV20-1 with TRBJ2-7; D gene unclear. The CDR3 is 11 residues long. V shed 5 bases and J shed 4 bases, with 9 bases lying between them. Germline CDR1 DFQATT, CDR2 SNEGSKA (reference sequence). The CDR3 bases are TGCAGTGCTTTGGACGGGTACGAGCAGTACTTC. Translating it yields CSALDGYEQYF.